This entry lists 24 T cell receptor beta chains sequenced from one sample in a study of neurological immune-mediated disorders. One entry per CDR3 protein, called by TCRdb with MiXCR from the 5' RACE reads. In the table there are roughly 39,000 distinct CDR3 sequences, 6.5% to 7.5% of which are singletons. Sequenced: CD4+ T cells from blood. The receptors here all came from a man aged 45-65 years in good health.

This clonotype was recorded many times. This chain joins TRBV3-1 and TRBJ2-7; 11 positions match TRBD2. CDR3 length: 16 residues. J was trimmed by 7 bases and V by 3 bases; bases with no gene match: 11. Germline CDR1 LGHDT, CDR2 YNNKEL (reference sequence). CDR3 in amino acids: CASSHRGLAGSLEQYF. The CDR3 DNA follows: TGTGCCAGCAGCCACCGCGGACTAGCGGGTTCCTTGGAGCAGTACTTC.

In this sample, this clonotype turned up many times. This chain uses TRBV5-1 with TRBJ2-7, with D uncertain. Germline CDR1 SGHRS, CDR2 YFSETQ. V dropped 2 bases and J dropped 5 bases, with 11 bases sitting between them. The CDR3 loop spans 13 amino acids. CDR3 protein: CASSFQSGDEQYF. DNA for the CDR3: TGCGCCAGCAGCTTCCAATCTGGAGACGAGCAGTACTTC.

This clonotype was counted ten times or more. This chain connects TRBV29-1 to TRBJ2-7, with a weak D call TRBD2 (6 bases). Germline V CDR1 and CDR2: SQVTM, ANQGSEA. This CDR3 comprises 12 residues. V lost 4 bases to trimming and J lost 3 bases, with 10 bases between them. The CDR3 sequence is CSVGGDGYEQYF. Written as DNA, the CDR3 is TGCAGCGTTGGGGGGGACGGCTACGAGCAGTACTTC.

This clonotype was seen many times. This chain's CDR3 is CASSLQNYEQYF. The CDR3, as DNA: TGCGCCAGCAGCTTGCAAAACTACGAGCAGTACTTC. J is TRBJ2-7 and V is TRBV5-1, with D uncertain. Germline V gene lookup returns CDR1 SGHRS and CDR2 YFSETQ. The CDR3 has 12 amino acids. The V gene lost 1 base and the J gene lost 3 bases, with 5 bases spanning the gap. The full variable domain, its missing parts supplied by reference TRBV5-1 and TRBJ2-7, is KAGVTQTPRYLIKTRGQQVTLSCSPISGHRSVSWYQQTPGQGLQFLFEYFSETQRNKGNFPGRFSGRQFSNSRSEMNVSTLELGDSALYLCASSLQNYEQYFGPGTRLTVT.

This clonotype was observed at least ten times. The V and J genes are TRBV7-2 and TRBJ1-5; D call uncertain. The CDR3 length is 14 residues. CDR1 and CDR2 (germline): SGHTA, FQGNSA. Trimming shortened V by 2 bases and J by 5 bases, and 10 bases separated the two germline ends. CDR3 protein: CASSLNPEDQPQHF. The CDR3 DNA follows: TGTGCCAGCAGCTTAAATCCGGAGGATCAGCCCCAGCATTTT.

This clonotype was detected ten times or more. The genes are TRBV27 and TRBJ2-3; TRBD2 might be the D (5 bases). The CDR3 length is 14 residues. V was clipped by 6 bases and J by 3 bases, with 13 bases between them. The germline gives CDR1 MNHEY, CDR2 SMNVEV (reference sequence). The CDR3 loop is CASSPGRRTDTQYF. The CDR3 DNA reads as TGTGCCAGCAGCCCGGGCAGGAGGACAGATACGCAGTATTTT.

J is TRBJ2-7 and V is TRBV20-1; D possibly corresponds to TRBD2 (7 bases). This CDR3 is built from 16 residues. The ends were cut back, 0 bases at V and 5 bases at J, with 20 bases in the middle. Germline V gene lookup returns CDR1 DFQATT and CDR2 SNEGSKA (reference sequence). CDR3 nucleotides: TGCAGTGCTAGAGATCTTAGGGGGAGGGCTCGCCACGAGCAGTACTTC. This codes for CSARDLRGRARHEQYF.

With respect to this clonotype: A read error may produce the germline difference seen at one junction end. V is TRBV7-2 and J is TRBJ2-6, with D perhaps given as TRBD1 or TRBD2 (6 bases each). This CDR3 comprises 17 residues. The germline CDR1 and CDR2 sequences are SGHTA and FQGNSA. The CDR3 spells CVSSLGGILPGANVLTF. Here the CDR3 DNA reads TGTGTCAGCAGCCTAGGGGGGATCCTCCCTGGTGCCAACGTCCTGACTTTC.

This clonotype appeared many times. The CDR3: CSASSTSGMTDTQYF. In DNA form, the CDR3 reads TGCAGTGCGTCCTCCACTAGCGGGATGACAGATACGCAGTATTTT. This chain links TRBV20-1 with TRBJ2-3; 10 nucleotides align to TRBD2. CDR3 size: 15 residues. J lost 3 bases, V lost 6 bases, and 9 bases had no gene match. Germline V CDR1 and CDR2: DFQATT, SNEGSKA (reference sequence).

In this sample, this clonotype turned up many times. This chain connects TRBV5-5 to TRBJ2-7; D possibly corresponds to TRBD2 (5 bases). This CDR3 spans 14 amino acids. In germline, CDR1 is SGHKS, CDR2 YYEKEE (reference sequence). V lost 4 bases to trimming and J lost 4 bases, with 15 bases between them. The CDR3: CASSTVQRSYEQYF. For the CDR3, the DNA is TGTGCCAGCAGCACCGTTCAGCGGTCTTACGAGCAGTACTTC.

This clonotype was picked up many times. The chain carries TRBV6-2 or TRBV6-3 and TRBJ2-1; D may be TRBD2 (5 bases). V shed 6 bases and J shed 9 bases, with 27 bases lying between them. CDR1 is MNHEY, CDR2 SVGEGT, per germline. The CDR3 is made up of 17 amino acids. CDR3 in amino acids: CASRSQSSLRNTLEQFF. Written as DNA, the CDR3 is TGTGCCAGCAGGTCCCAATCTAGCCTACGCAATACACTTGAGCAGTTCTTC.

The sample holds many counts of this clonotype. This chain connects TRBV20-1 to TRBJ2-3; 7 positions agree with TRBD2. The length of the CDR3 is 16 residues. With 6 bases clipped from V and 2 bases from J, the junction kept 14 bases outside the gene matches. CDR1 and CDR2 (germline): DFQATT, SNEGSKA (reference sequence). The DNA of the CDR3 is TGCAGTGCCCGATCGGGGACGGGGGGACCCACAGATACGCAGTATTTT. This codes for CSARSGTGGPTDTQYF.

Ten or more counts support this clonotype. The chain carries TRBV5-1 and TRBJ2-7; either TRBD1 or TRBD2 may fit D (5 bases each). With 4 bases removed from V and 0 bases from J, the gap between germline ends came to 11 bases. CDR3 size: 14 residues. Germline lookup yields CDR1 SGHRS and CDR2 YFSETQ. In DNA, the CDR3 is TGCGCCAGCAGCACCGGGACGGACTCCTACGAGCAGTACTTC. It is translated as CASSTGTDSYEQYF.

This clonotype was recorded many times. This chain uses TRBV7-2 with TRBJ2-7, with D possibly matching TRBD2 (6 bases). The CDR3 length is 15 residues. The ends were cut back, 1 base at V and 4 bases at J, with 14 bases in the middle. Germline loops: CDR1 SGHTA, CDR2 FQGNSA. CDR3 loop: CASSLGGSGPYEQYF. The CDR3 DNA reads as TGTGCCAGCAGCTTAGGGGGTAGCGGCCCTTACGAGCAGTACTTC.

This clonotype has ten or more counts. The chain joins TRBV20-1 to TRBJ2-2, with a weak D call TRBD2 (6 bases). The CDR3 has 13 residues. The ends were cut back, 0 bases at V and 4 bases at J, with 6 bases in the middle. Germline values: CDR1 DFQATT, CDR2 SNEGSKA (reference sequence). As DNA, the CDR3 is TGCAGTGCTAGAGAGGGGGGCACCGGGGAGCTGTTTTTT. As protein: CSAREGGTGELFF.

This clonotype was observed at least ten times. The rearrangement links TRBV20-1 to TRBJ2-5, with a weak D call TRBD2 (5 bases). V was cut by 5 bases and J by 2 bases, with 15 bases left in between. CDR1 and CDR2 (germline): DFQATT, SNEGSKA (reference sequence). The CDR3 is 14 amino acids. The CDR3 DNA sequence: TGCAGTGCTCAGGATCGGGGTGGGCAAGAGACCCAGTACTTC. Its translation: CSAQDRGGQETQYF.

This clonotype was recorded many times. The rearrangement uses TRBV11-2 and TRBJ2-1; the D call may be TRBD1 or TRBD2 (5 bases each). CDR1 and CDR2 (germline): SGHAT, FQNNGV. The V end lost 0 bases, the J end lost 11 bases, and 8 bases lay between the germline ends. This CDR3 has 12 amino acids. CDR3 in amino acids: CASSLERGQQFF. In nucleotides, the CDR3 is TGTGCCAGCAGCTTAGAGAGGGGACAGCAGTTCTTC. Variable domain in full (rest from reference TRBV11-2 and TRBJ2-1): EAGVAQSPRYKIIEKRQSVAFWCNPISGHATLYWYQQILGQGPKLLIQFQNNGVVDDSQLPKDRFSAERLKGVDSTLKIQPAKLEDSAVYLCASSLERGQQFFGPGTRLTVL.

This clonotype was seen many times. The chain employs TRBV4-2 and TRBJ2-7; the match to TRBD2 covers 8 bases. CDR3 size: 19 residues. Trimming cost V 3 bases and J 2 bases; bases outside gene matches: 18. Germline V gene sequence: CDR1 LGHNA, CDR2 YNFKEQ. This CDR3 reads CASSQVASGGVPYAYEQYF. CDR3 in DNA: TGTGCCAGCAGCCAGGTTGCGAGCGGGGGAGTCCCCTACGCCTACGAGCAGTACTTC.

This clonotype was picked up many times. J is TRBJ2-3 and V is TRBV5-1; 8 bases map to TRBD1. After removal of 3 bases from V and 5 bases from J, the junction contained 8 bases not matched to a gene. Germline V gene lookup returns CDR1 SGHRS and CDR2 YFSETQ. The CDR3 is 15 residues long. The CDR3: CASSSHGTGGDTQYF. The CDR3 bases are TGCGCCAGCAGCTCACACGGGACAGGCGGAGATACGCAGTATTTT.

There are many counts of this clonotype. CDR3 bases: TGTGCCAGCAGCCGCGGGAGCTCCTACAATGAGCAGTTCTTC. Translation gives CASSRGSSYNEQFF. J is TRBJ2-1 and V is TRBV5-4; TRBD2 matches 7 bases. The CDR3 extends over 14 amino acids. The ends lost 4 bases at V and 0 bases at J; junction bases unmatched: 1. Per the germline V gene, CDR1 is SGHNT and CDR2 is YYREEE (reference sequence).

The CDR3: CSASGGLLDEQFF. The CDR3, as DNA: TGCAGTGCTAGTGGTGGGCTTCTAGATGAGCAGTTCTTC. The V call is TRBV20-1, the J call TRBJ2-1; D call uncertain. This CDR3 spans 13 amino acids. Germline-derived CDR1 and CDR2 are DFQATT and SNEGSKA (reference sequence). Deletions cut 3 bases from V and 8 bases from J, with 14 bases between.

This clonotype occurred many times. The chain is built from TRBV7-6 and TRBJ1-2, with D possibly being TRBD1 (5 bases). This CDR3 has 15 amino acids. Germline values: CDR1 SGHVS, CDR2 FNYEAQ. The V and J ends lost 1 base and 3 bases respectively, with 12 bases between them. The CDR3 nucleotides read TGTGCCAGCAGCTTAGGTCTAGGGACGGACTATGGCTACACCTTC. Translated, it gives CASSLGLGTDYGYTF. Using reference TRBV7-6 and TRBJ1-2 for the parts outside the CDR3, the full variable domain is GAGVSQSPRYKVTKRGQDVALRCDPISGHVSLYWYRQALGQGPEFLTYFNYEAQQDKSGLPNDRFSAERPEGSISTLTIQRTEQRDSAMYRCASSLGLGTDYGYTFGSGTRLTVV.

The J gene is TRBJ2-7, the V gene TRBV20-1; tentative D call: TRBD1 (6 bases). Trimming left V 8 bases short and J 0 bases short, with 17 bases between. Germline V gives CDR1 DFQATT, CDR2 SNEGSKA (reference sequence). This CDR3 is 14 amino acids long. The CDR3 reads CSPEPGASSYEQYF. CDR3 DNA: TGCAGTCCAGAGCCAGGGGCGAGCTCCTACGAGCAGTACTTC.

This clonotype was counted ten times or more. J is TRBJ2-1 and V is TRBV5-6, with 10 bases identical to TRBD2. Germline V gene data show CDR1 as SGHDT and CDR2 as YYEEEE. Trimming took 0 bases from V and 6 from J; bases not matched to a gene: 3. The CDR3 covers 15 residues. Here the CDR3 reads CASSLASGSVNEQFF. The DNA of the CDR3 is TGTGCCAGCAGCTTGGCTAGCGGGAGCGTCAATGAGCAGTTCTTC.